Listed below are T cell receptor beta chains from one sample, sequenced in a study of blood T cell repertoires in COVID-19. Repertoires were generated with immunoSEQ multiplex PCR, while TCRdb's copy carries only in-frame clones and drops some. The sample holds roughly 230,000 clones, 85% to 90% seen once. Sequenced: peripheral blood. The receptors shown here come from a woman aged 40-49 years who had recovered from COVID-19. Each CDR3 is given without its conserved first and last residue.

length	J	V	CDR3
9	TRBJ1-2	TRBV2	ASSGWSGYT
10	TRBJ2-5	TRBV2	ASSTTGLTQY
12	TRBJ2-7	TRBV3-1/TRBV3-2	ASSRASIAYEQY
13	TRBJ1-5	TRBV30	AWSGGSSSNQPQH
12	TRBJ2-3	TRBV6-4	ASSLDSSTDTQY
12	TRBJ1-2	TRBV3-1/TRBV3-2	ASSQERGMNGYT
11	TRBJ2-1	TRBV11-2	ASSLDSLDEQF
15	TRBJ2-5	TRBV7-4	ASNSFWGLAGEETQY
16	TRBJ2-7	TRBV28	ASSLFRLAGGMTYEQY
12	TRBJ2-2	TRBV2	ASSRLWNTGELF
12	TRBJ2-5	TRBV3-1/TRBV3-2	ASSHKLAPTTQY
14	TRBJ1-1	TRBV19	ASSIGSGGGNTEAF
11	TRBJ1-2	TRBV5-1	ASSTGQNYGYT
13	TRBJ1-6	TRBV21-1	ASSILTGRGSPLH
14	TRBJ2-1	TRBV9	ASSVAAGTTYNEQF
13	TRBJ1-5	TRBV10-3	AISESGQQNQPQH
11	TRBJ2-1	TRBV6-5	ASSPRVYNEQF